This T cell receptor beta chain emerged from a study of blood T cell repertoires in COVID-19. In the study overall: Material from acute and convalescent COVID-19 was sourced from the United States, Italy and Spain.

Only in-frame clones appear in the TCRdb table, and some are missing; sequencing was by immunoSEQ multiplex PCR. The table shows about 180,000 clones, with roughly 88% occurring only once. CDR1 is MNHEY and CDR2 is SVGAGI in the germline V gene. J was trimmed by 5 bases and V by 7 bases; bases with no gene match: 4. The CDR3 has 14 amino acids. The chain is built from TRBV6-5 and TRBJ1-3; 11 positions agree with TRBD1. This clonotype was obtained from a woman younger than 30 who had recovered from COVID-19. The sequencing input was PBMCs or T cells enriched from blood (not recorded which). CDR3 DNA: TGTGCCAGCACTCCGGACAGGGGGCGAAACACCATATATTTT. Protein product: CASTPDRGRNTIYF.